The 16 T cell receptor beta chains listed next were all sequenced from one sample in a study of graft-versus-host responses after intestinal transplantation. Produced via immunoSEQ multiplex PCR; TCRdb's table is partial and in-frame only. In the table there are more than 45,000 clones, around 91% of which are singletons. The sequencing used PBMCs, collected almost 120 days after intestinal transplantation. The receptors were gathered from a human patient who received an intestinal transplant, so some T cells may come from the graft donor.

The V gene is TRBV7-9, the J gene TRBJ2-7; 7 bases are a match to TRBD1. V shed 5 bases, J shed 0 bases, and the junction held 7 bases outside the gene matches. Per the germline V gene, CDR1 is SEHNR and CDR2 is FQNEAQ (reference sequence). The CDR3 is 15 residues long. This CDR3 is CASSPRAGGSYEQYF. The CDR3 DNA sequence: TGTGCCAGCAGCCCCCGGGCAGGGGGCTCCTACGAGCAGTACTTC. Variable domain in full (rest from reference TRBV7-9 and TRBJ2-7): DTGVSQNPRHKITKRGQNVTFRCDPISEHNRLYWYRQTLGQGPEFLTYFQNEAQLEKSRLLSDRFSAERPKGSFSTLEIQRTEQGDSAMYLCASSPRAGGSYEQYFGPGTRLTVT.

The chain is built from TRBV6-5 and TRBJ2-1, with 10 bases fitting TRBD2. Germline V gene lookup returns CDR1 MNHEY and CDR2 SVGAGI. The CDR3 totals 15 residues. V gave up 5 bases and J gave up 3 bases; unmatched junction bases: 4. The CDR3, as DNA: TGTGCCAGCAGTCCCGGGACTAGCGTCTACAATGAGCAGTTCTTC. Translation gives CASSPGTSVYNEQFF.

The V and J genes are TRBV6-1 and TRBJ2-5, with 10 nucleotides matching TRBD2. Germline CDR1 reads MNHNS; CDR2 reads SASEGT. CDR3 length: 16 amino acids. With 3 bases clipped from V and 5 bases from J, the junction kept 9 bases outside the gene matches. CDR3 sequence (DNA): TGTGCCAGCAGTGATCATTCAGCGGGGGGGCTGGAGACCCAGTACTTC. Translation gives CASSDHSAGGLETQYF.

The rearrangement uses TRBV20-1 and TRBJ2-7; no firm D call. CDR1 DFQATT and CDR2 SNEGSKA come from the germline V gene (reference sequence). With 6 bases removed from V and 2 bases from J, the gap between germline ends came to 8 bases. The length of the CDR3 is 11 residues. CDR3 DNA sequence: TGCAGTGCAACCCCTACCTACGAGCAGTACTTC. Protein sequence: CSATPTYEQYF.

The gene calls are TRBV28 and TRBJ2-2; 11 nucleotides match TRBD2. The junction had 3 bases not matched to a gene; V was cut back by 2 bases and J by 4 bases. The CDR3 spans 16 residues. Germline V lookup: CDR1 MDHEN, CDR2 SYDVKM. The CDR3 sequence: CASSLVTSGATGELFF. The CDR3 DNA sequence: TGTGCCAGCAGTTTAGTGACTAGCGGGGCCACCGGGGAGCTGTTTTTT.

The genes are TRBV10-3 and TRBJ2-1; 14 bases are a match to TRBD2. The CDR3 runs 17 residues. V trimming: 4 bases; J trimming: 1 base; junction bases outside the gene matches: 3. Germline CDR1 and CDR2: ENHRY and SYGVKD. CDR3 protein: CAISGTSGRWSYNEQFF. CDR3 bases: TGTGCCATCAGTGGGACTAGCGGGAGGTGGTCCTACAATGAGCAGTTCTTC.

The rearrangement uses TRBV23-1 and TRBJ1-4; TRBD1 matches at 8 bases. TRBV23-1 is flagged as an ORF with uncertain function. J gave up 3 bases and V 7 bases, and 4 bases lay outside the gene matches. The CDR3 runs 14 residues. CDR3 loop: CASTNRGSNEKLFF. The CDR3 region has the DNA TGCGCCAGCACCAACAGGGGGTCTAATGAAAAACTGTTTTTT.

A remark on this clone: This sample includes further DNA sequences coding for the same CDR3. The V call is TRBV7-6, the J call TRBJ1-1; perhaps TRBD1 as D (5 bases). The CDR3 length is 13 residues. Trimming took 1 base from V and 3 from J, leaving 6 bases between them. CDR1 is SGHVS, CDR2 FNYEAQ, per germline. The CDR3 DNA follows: TGTGCCAGCAGCTTAGGAGGGGACACTGAAGCTTTCTTT. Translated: CASSLGGDTEAFF.

This CDR3 reads CASSLGSGGRFSGELFF. For the CDR3, the DNA is TGTGCCAGCAGCTTAGGTTCTGGCGGGAGGTTTTCCGGGGAGCTGTTTTTT. V and J are TRBV7-9 and TRBJ2-2, with TRBD2 identical over 8 bases. This CDR3 spans 17 amino acids. V lost 1 base and J lost 6; bases outside the gene matches: 10. Germline V lookup: CDR1 SEHNR, CDR2 FQNEAQ (reference sequence).

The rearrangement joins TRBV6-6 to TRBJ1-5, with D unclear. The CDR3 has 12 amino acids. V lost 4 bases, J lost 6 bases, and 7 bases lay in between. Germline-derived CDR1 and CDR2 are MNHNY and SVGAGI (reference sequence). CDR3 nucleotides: TGTGCCAGCAGTTTCCCCAGTCAGCCCCAGCATTTT. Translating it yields CASSFPSQPQHF.

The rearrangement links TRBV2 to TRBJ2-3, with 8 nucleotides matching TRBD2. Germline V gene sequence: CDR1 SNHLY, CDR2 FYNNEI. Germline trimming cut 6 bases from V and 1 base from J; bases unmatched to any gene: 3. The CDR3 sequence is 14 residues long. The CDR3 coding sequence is TGTGCCAGCAGGTGGCGGGAGGGCACAGATACGCAGTATTTT. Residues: CASRWREGTDTQYF.

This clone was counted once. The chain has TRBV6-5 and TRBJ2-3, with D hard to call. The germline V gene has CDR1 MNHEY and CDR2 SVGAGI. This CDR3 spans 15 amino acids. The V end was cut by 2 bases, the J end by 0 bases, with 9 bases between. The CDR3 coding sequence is TGTGCCAGCAGTTACGCGACGACGAGCACAGATACGCAGTATTTT. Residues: CASSYATTSTDTQYF.

Written as DNA, the CDR3 is TGTGCCAGCAGCTTATTACCCGGGCAGCCCCAGCATTTT. This sequence encodes CASSLLPGQPQHF. This chain uses TRBV7-9 with TRBJ1-5; D ambiguous. The germline gives CDR1 SEHNR, CDR2 FQNEAQ (reference sequence). Trimming removed 2 bases from V and 7 bases from J, with 9 bases in between. CDR3 length: 13 amino acids. Supplemented by reference TRBV7-9 and TRBJ1-5, the full variable domain reads DTGVSQNPRHKITKRGQNVTFRCDPISEHNRLYWYRQTLGQGPEFLTYFQNEAQLEKSRLLSDRFSAERPKGSFSTLEIQRTEQGDSAMYLCASSLLPGQPQHFGDGTRLSIL.

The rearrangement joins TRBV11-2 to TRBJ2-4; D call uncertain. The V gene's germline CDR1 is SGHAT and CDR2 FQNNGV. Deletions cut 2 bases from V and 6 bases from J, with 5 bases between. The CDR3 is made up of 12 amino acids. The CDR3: CASSLNGNIQYF. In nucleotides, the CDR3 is TGTGCCAGCAGCTTAAACGGAAACATTCAGTACTTC.

CDR3 DNA sequence: TGCGCCAGCAACAGGAGGGTTATCTCCTACAATGAGCAGTTCTTC. As protein: CASNRRVISYNEQFF. The chain uses TRBV23-1 and TRBJ2-1; possible D gene TRBD2, 6 bases. TRBV23-1 is an ORF, and what it does is uncertain. CDR3 length equals 15 residues. V lost 7 bases to trimming and J lost 0 bases, with 13 bases between them.

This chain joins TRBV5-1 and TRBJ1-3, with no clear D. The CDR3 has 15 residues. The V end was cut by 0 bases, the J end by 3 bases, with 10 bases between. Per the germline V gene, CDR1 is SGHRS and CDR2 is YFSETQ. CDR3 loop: CASSLVEGGGNTIYF. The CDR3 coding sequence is TGCGCCAGCAGCTTGGTCGAGGGAGGTGGAAACACCATATATTTT.